This T cell receptor beta chain is drawn from a study of immune heterogeneity within non-small cell lung tumors. CDR1 is SGHRS and CDR2 is YFSETQ in the germline V gene. With V trimmed by 2 bases and J by 0 bases, 7 bases remained unmatched. This CDR3 region has 17 residues. Template input, which was bulk tumor genomic DNA, totaled approximately 630 ng per sample. Biopsies that were spaced far apart were taken, several per primary tumor, during surgery. Curative surgery was performed on patients who had untreated, newly diagnosed non-small cell lung cancer. CDR3 of TCR beta was amplified by multiplex PCR that used 32 V and 13 J primers. TCRdb re-called the multiplex PCR reads with MiXCR, one entry per CDR3 protein. This repertoire shows a few thousand distinct CDR3 sequences, 55% found once; its top ten account for approximately 10%.

This chain joins TRBV5-1 and TRBJ1-4, with 7 bases aligning to TRBD1. This sequence originates from a man in his fifties or sixties with non-small cell lung cancer. The material sequenced was lung tumor tissue. The CDR3 DNA is TGCGCCAGCAGCTTCGACAGGGTGACGGCAACTAATGAAAAACTGTTTTTT. This gives the protein CASSFDRVTATNEKLFF.